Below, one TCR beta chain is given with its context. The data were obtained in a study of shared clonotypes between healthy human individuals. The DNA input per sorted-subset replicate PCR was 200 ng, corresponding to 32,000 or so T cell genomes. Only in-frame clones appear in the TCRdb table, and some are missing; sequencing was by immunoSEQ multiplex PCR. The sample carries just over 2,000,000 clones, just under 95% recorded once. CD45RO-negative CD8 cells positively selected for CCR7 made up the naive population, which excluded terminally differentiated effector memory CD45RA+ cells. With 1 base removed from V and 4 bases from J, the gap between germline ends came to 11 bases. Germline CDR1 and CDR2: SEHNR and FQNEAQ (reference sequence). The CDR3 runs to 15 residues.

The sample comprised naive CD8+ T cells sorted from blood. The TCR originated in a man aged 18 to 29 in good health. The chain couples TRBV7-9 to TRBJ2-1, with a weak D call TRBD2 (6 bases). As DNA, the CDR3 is TGTGCCAGCAGCTTAGTAGGCGGGGAATACAATGAGCAGTTCTTC. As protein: CASSLVGGEYNEQFF.